This entry lists 28 T cell receptor beta chains sequenced from one sample in a study of T cell responses to AZD1222 COVID-19 vaccine. TCRdb keeps only in-frame clones here, not all; method: immunoSEQ multiplex PCR. Of approximately 150,000 clones listed, 91% are singletons. The sequencing used peripheral blood, collected 28 days after the second AZD1222 dose. These receptors came from an adult who received the AZD1222 COVID-19 vaccine.

Only one count was recorded for this clone. The rearrangement joins TRBV18 to TRBJ1-2; 10 nucleotides line up with TRBD1. Germline-derived CDR1 and CDR2 are KGHSH and LQKENI. V was pared by 3 bases and J by 4 bases, with 5 bases of the junction left unmatched. This CDR3 spans 15 amino acids. The CDR3 reads CASSPKTGGIYGYTF. Here the CDR3 DNA reads TGTGCCAGCTCACCGAAGACAGGGGGCATCTATGGCTACACCTTC. The whole variable domain, filled in from reference TRBV18 and TRBJ1-2, reads NAGVMQNPRHLVRRRGQEARLRCSPMKGHSHVYWYRQLPEEGLKFMVYLQKENIIDESGMPKERFSAEFPKEGPSILRIQQVVRGDSAAYFCASSPKTGGIYGYTFGSGTRLTVV.

The chain uses TRBV29-1 and TRBJ1-1, with a weak D call TRBD1 (6 bases). This CDR3 contains 11 residues. The germline V gene has CDR1 SQVTM and CDR2 ANQGSEA. V was shortened by 7 bases and J by 4 bases, with 10 bases between the two germline ends. The CDR3 here is CSAGGGTEAFF. CDR3 DNA: TGCAGCGCCGGAGGGGGCACTGAAGCTTTCTTT.

The chain has TRBV9 and TRBJ2-2; 9 nucleotides agree with TRBD2. V was pared by 0 bases and J by 6 bases, with 6 bases of the junction left unmatched. This CDR3 spans 16 amino acids. Per the germline V gene, CDR1 is SGDLS and CDR2 is YYNGEE. The CDR3 DNA reads TGTGCCAGCAGCGTAGGGGCTAGCGGGGATTCCGGGGAGCTGTTTTTT. It translates to CASSVGASGDSGELFF. The complete variable domain, with remaining parts taken from reference TRBV9 and TRBJ2-2, reads DSGVTQTPKHLITATGQRVTLRCSPRSGDLSVYWYQQSLDQGLQFLIQYYNGEERAKGNILERFSAQQFPDLHSELNLSSLELGDSALYFCASSVGASGDSGELFFGEGSRLTVL.

This sequence joins TRBV18 and TRBJ2-5; TRBD1 or TRBD2 may be the D gene (6 bases each). Trimming left V 2 bases short and J 4 bases short, with 11 bases between. This CDR3 is 14 amino acids long. CDR1 is KGHSH and CDR2 is LQKENI in the germline V gene. The CDR3 DNA is TGTGCCAGCTCACCATATGAGGGGGGAGAGACCCAGTACTTC. This sequence encodes CASSPYEGGETQYF.

This clone was seen once. This chain uses TRBV6-5 with TRBJ2-3, with a weak D call TRBD1 (5 bases). CDR3 length: 14 amino acids. Germline V lookup: CDR1 MNHEY, CDR2 SVGAGI. Deletions cut 3 bases from V and 4 bases from J, with 11 bases between. The CDR3 here is CASSYGASPDTQYF. The CDR3 DNA reads as TGTGCCAGCAGTTATGGGGCGTCCCCAGATACGCAGTATTTT.

V and J are TRBV7-9 and TRBJ2-2, with 9 nucleotides matching TRBD2. V trimming: 5 bases; J trimming: 6 bases; junction bases outside the gene matches: 7. The CDR3 contains 15 residues. Germline assignment: CDR1 SEHNR and CDR2 FQNEAQ (reference sequence). As DNA, the CDR3 is TGTGCCAGCAGCACCCGACTAGCGGCGCCCGGGGAGCTGTTTTTT. The encoded protein is CASSTRLAAPGELFF.

The rearrangement uses TRBV2 and TRBJ1-3; TRBD1 agrees at 9 bases. CDR3 length: 15 amino acids. The germline V gene has CDR1 SNHLY and CDR2 FYNNEI. J gave up 4 bases and V 6 bases, and 7 bases lay outside the gene matches. The CDR3 DNA sequence: TGTGCCAGCAGGTTGGGACAGGGTGAGGGAAACACCATATATTTT. Its protein is CASRLGQGEGNTIYF. Complete variable domain (other parts from reference TRBV2 and TRBJ1-3): EPEVTQTPSHQVTQMGQEVILRCVPISNHLYFYWYRQILGQKVEFLVSFYNNEISEKSEIFDDQFSVERPDGSNFTLKIRSTKLEDSAMYFCASRLGQGEGNTIYFGEGSWLTVV.

The chain is built from TRBV10-2 and TRBJ1-1; D is uncertain. Between the trimmed V and J ends, which lost 3 bases and 4 bases, there was a span of 6 bases. From germline, CDR1 is WSHSY and CDR2 SAAADI. The CDR3 contains 12 residues. The CDR3: CASSDRPTEAFF. For the CDR3, the DNA is TGCGCCAGCAGTGATCGTCCCACTGAAGCTTTCTTT.

The chain recombines TRBV11-2 with TRBJ2-3; D is perhaps TRBD1 or TRBD2 (7 bases each). Per germline, CDR1 SGHAT and CDR2 FQNNGV. Trimming removed 8 bases at V and 4 bases at J, with 13 bases between. The CDR3 length is 13 residues. For the CDR3, the DNA is TGTGCCAGCGTCAGGGGGGGCCCAGATACGCAGTATTTT. Its protein is CASVRGGPDTQYF.

The chain combines TRBV28 with TRBJ1-1; 7 nucleotides match TRBD1. Germline V gives CDR1 MDHEN, CDR2 SYDVKM. V gave up 2 bases and J gave up 7 bases; unmatched junction bases: 7. The CDR3 runs to 14 residues. The CDR3 loop is CASSLGQADLEAFF. The CDR3 DNA reads TGTGCCAGCAGTTTAGGACAGGCTGATCTTGAAGCTTTCTTT. The variable domain in full, completed from reference TRBV28 and TRBJ1-1, reads DVKVTQSSRYLVKRTGEKVFLECVQDMDHENMFWYRQDPGLGLRLIYFSYDVKMKEKGDIPEGYSVSREKKERFSLILESASTNQTSMYLCASSLGQADLEAFFGQGTRLTVV.

V gene TRBV10-2 combines with J gene TRBJ1-5, with D possibly matching TRBD1 (6 bases). Looked up from germline, CDR1 is WSHSY and CDR2 is SAAADI. The length of the CDR3 is 15 residues. Trimming removed 3 bases from V and 1 base from J, with 10 bases in between. The CDR3 loop is CASSDLGGSNQPQHF. For the CDR3, the DNA is TGCGCCAGCAGTGATTTGGGGGGCAGCAATCAGCCCCAGCATTTT.

This chain joins TRBV7-7 and TRBJ2-7; D is tentatively TRBD1 or TRBD2 (5 bases each). The CDR3 loop spans 14 amino acids. Deletions cut 5 bases from V and 2 bases from J, with 13 bases between. Germline V CDR1 and CDR2: SSHAT, FNYEAQ (reference sequence). CDR3 in DNA: TGTGCCAGCAGCCCGGGGCAGGGACCCTACGAGCAGTACTTC. Its translation: CASSPGQGPYEQYF.

The chain couples TRBV3-1 (or the pseudogene TRBV3-2) to TRBJ2-7; 10 positions match TRBD2. The CDR3 covers 16 residues. Germline loops: CDR1 LGHDT, CDR2 YNNKEL (reference sequence). Trimming at V came to 0 bases and at J to 5 bases, leaving 7 bases not matched to a gene. The CDR3 DNA is TGTGCCAGCAGCCAAGAGGTGGCTAGCGGGAGCCACGAGCAGTACTTC. Amino acids: CASSQEVASGSHEQYF.

This chain joins TRBV11-2 and TRBJ1-2; 9 nucleotides align to TRBD1. This CDR3 spans 17 amino acids. Unmatched junction bases numbered 6, after V lost 1 base and J lost 0 bases. Germline loops: CDR1 SGHAT, CDR2 FQNNGV. The CDR3 nucleotides are TGTGCCAGCAGCTTAGGCGGGACAGGGTGGTCTAACTATGGCTACACCTTC. It translates to CASSLGGTGWSNYGYTF.

The chain couples TRBV5-4 to TRBJ2-3; 12 bases are a match to TRBD2. The CDR3 is made up of 18 amino acids. Germline-derived CDR1 and CDR2 are SGHNT and YYREEE (reference sequence). V lost 5 bases and J lost 0; bases outside the gene matches: 10. The CDR3 DNA reads TGTGCCAGCAGGAAAGGACTAGCGGGAACCGATAGCACAGATACGCAGTATTTT. It is translated as CASRKGLAGTDSTDTQYF.

The V gene is TRBV13, the J gene TRBJ2-1; 9 bases align to TRBD2. Germline V gene lookup returns CDR1 PRHDT and CDR2 FYEKMQ (reference sequence). CDR3 length equals 14 residues. Trimming cost V 5 bases and J 10 bases; bases outside gene matches: 9. The CDR3 DNA follows: TGTGCCAGCAGCCCAACACCGGGACTAGCAGAGCAGTTCTTC. The encoded protein is CASSPTPGLAEQFF.

The V and J genes are TRBV5-4 and TRBJ2-7, with D perhaps matching TRBD1 (6 bases). The CDR3 is 15 amino acids. The germline gives CDR1 SGHNT, CDR2 YYREEE (reference sequence). Deletions cut 4 bases from V and 3 bases from J, with 17 bases between. The CDR3 coding sequence is TGTGCCAGCAGCCAGACAGGCAAGGGTAACTACGAGCAGTACTTC. Its translation is CASSQTGKGNYEQYF.

The chain combines TRBV6-5 with TRBJ2-4; 9 positions agree with TRBD1. Germline CDR1 is MNHEY and CDR2 is SVGAGI. There are 15 residues in the CDR3. With V trimmed by 1 base and J by 9 bases, 7 bases remained unmatched. CDR3 sequence (DNA): TGTGCCAGCAGTTACTTTGGACAGGGGAAAGGCATTCAGTACTTC. Its translation is CASSYFGQGKGIQYF.

The chain carries TRBV28 and TRBJ1-1; TRBD1 is a possible D gene (5 bases). This CDR3 is built from 15 residues. V lost 1 base, J lost 3 bases, and 12 bases lay in between. CDR1 and CDR2 (germline): MDHEN, SYDVKM. The CDR3 here is CASSLYGGSDTEAFF. The CDR3 DNA follows: TGTGCCAGCAGTTTATACGGGGGATCAGACACTGAAGCTTTCTTT.

The rearrangement joins TRBV7-8 to TRBJ1-2; TRBD1 agrees at 10 bases. This CDR3 region has 14 residues. Germline V lookup: CDR1 SGHVS, CDR2 FQNEAQ. Trimming took 5 bases from V and 9 from J; bases not matched to a gene: 9. The CDR3 protein is CASSEGGQGPSYTF. DNA of the CDR3: TGTGCCAGCAGCGAGGGGGGACAGGGGCCGAGCTACACCTTC. Drawing the rest from reference TRBV7-8 and TRBJ1-2, the complete variable domain is GAGVSQSPRYKVAKRGQDVALRCDPISGHVSLFWYQQALGQGPEFLTYFQNEAQLDKSGLPSDRFFAERPEGSVSTLKIQRTQQEDSAVYLCASSEGGQGPSYTFGSGTRLTVV.

This rearrangement joins TRBV7-2 to TRBJ2-7; 10 positions match TRBD2. V shed 4 bases, J shed 2 bases, and the junction held 5 bases outside the gene matches. Germline-derived CDR1 and CDR2 are SGHTA and FQGNSA. The CDR3 is 15 amino acids. CDR3 coding DNA: TGTGCCAGCAGCTATCGGACTAGCGGCCCCTACGAGCAGTACTTC. The encoded protein is CASSYRTSGPYEQYF.

With regard to this clone: At one end, the junction sequence differs from germline, possibly due to a read error. V usage is TRBV2 and J usage is TRBJ1-6; D is undetermined. CDR3 length: 8 residues. CDR1 SNHLY and CDR2 FYNNEI come from the germline V gene. CDR3 sequence reads: CTNSPLHF. CDR3 nucleotide sequence: TGCACAAATTCACCCCTCCACTTT.

This rearrangement joins TRBV6-1 to TRBJ1-5; no firm D call. V was clipped by 1 base and J by 6 bases, with 7 bases between them. CDR3 length equals 13 residues. Germline CDR1 and CDR2: MNHNS and SASEGT. CDR3 coding DNA: TGTGCCAGCAGTGAAGGGGTCGGTCAGCCCCAGCATTTT. Protein sequence: CASSEGVGQPQHF.

The chain couples TRBV7-3 to TRBJ1-2, with a weak D call TRBD1 (5 bases). The germline CDR1 and CDR2 sequences are SGHTA and FQGTGA. V lost 3 bases to trimming and J lost 2 bases, with 10 bases between them. This CDR3 region has 14 residues. CDR3: CASSLTDDNYGYTF. CDR3 bases: TGTGCCAGCAGCTTGACAGACGACAACTATGGCTACACCTTC.

This sequence joins TRBV10-3 and TRBJ2-7; no clear D gene. Germline CDR1 and CDR2: ENHRY and SYGVKD. The CDR3 consists of 12 residues. The ends were cut back, 8 bases at V and 7 bases at J, with 15 bases in the middle. In nucleotides, the CDR3 is TGTGCCATCGGTCTTACCTTTGTGGAGCAGTACTTC. Translating gives CAIGLTFVEQYF.

The chain's CDR3 is CASSPPGLRVEKLFF. CDR3 nucleotide sequence: TGTGCCAGCAGTCCTCCGGGGCTTCGGGTGGAAAAACTGTTTTTT. The chain is built from TRBV7-2 and TRBJ1-4, with D perhaps TRBD1 (5 bases). Between the trimmed V and J ends, which lost 6 bases and 8 bases, there was a span of 19 bases. From germline, CDR1 is SGHTA and CDR2 FQGNSA. CDR3 length: 15 amino acids.

The chain has TRBV3-1 (or the pseudogene TRBV3-2) and TRBJ2-2; 10 bases agree with TRBD2. V dropped 0 bases and J dropped 4; count of bases not matched to a gene: 2. Germline V gives CDR1 LGHDT, CDR2 YNNKEL (reference sequence). The CDR3 extends over 16 amino acids. CDR3 DNA: TGTGCCAGCAGCCAAGACCTAGCGGGAGCCACCGGGGAGCTGTTTTTT. This translates into CASSQDLAGATGELFF.

V usage is TRBV7-3 and J usage is TRBJ2-5; no reliable D call. Germline V gene lookup returns CDR1 SGHTA and CDR2 FQGTGA. The CDR3 length is 13 residues. The germline V and J ends were trimmed by 1 base and 5 bases, with 8 bases remaining between them. CDR3 sequence (DNA): TGTGCCAGCAGCTTAATGTTGGGGGAGACCCAGTACTTC. This encodes CASSLMLGETQYF. Based on the CDR3 plus reference TRBV7-3 and TRBJ2-5, the full variable domain is GAGVSQTPSNKVTEKGKYVELRCDPISGHTALYWYRQSLGQGPEFLIYFQGTGAADDSGLPNDRFFAVRPEGSVSTLKIQRTERGDSAVYLCASSLMLGETQYFGPGTRLLVL.